Shown below are 19 T cell receptor beta chains from a single sample sequenced in a study of blood T cell repertoires in COVID-19. Profiled with immunoSEQ multiplex PCR; TCRdb holds only in-frame clones, not every one. The table has 270,000 or so clones, approximately 84% seen once. The sequenced sample consisted of peripheral blood. These receptors were obtained from a human donor with COVID-19, enrolled during active disease. The donor label of this sample is uncertain.

This clone showed up just once. The V gene is TRBV5-1, the J gene TRBJ2-2; 12 bases agree with TRBD2. Germline V gives CDR1 SGHRS, CDR2 YFSETQ. The junction had 3 bases not matched to a gene; V was cut back by 4 bases and J by 5 bases. The CDR3 has 15 amino acids. CDR3 sequence reads: CASSPGLAGTGELFF. In nucleotides, the CDR3 is TGCGCCAGCAGCCCGGGACTAGCGGGTACCGGGGAGCTGTTTTTT.

V gene TRBV28 combines with J gene TRBJ1-5, with D tentatively TRBD1 (5 bases). CDR3 length: 15 amino acids. Germline CDR1 MDHEN, CDR2 SYDVKM. Trimming left V 4 bases short and J 6 bases short, with 16 bases between. CDR3 in DNA: TGTGCCAGCAGTTCGCAGACGGGGGGGTTTCAGCCCCAGCATTTT. It specifies CASSSQTGGFQPQHF.

The gene calls are TRBV6-5 and TRBJ1-2; D is unresolved. The CDR3 totals 13 residues. The germline CDR1 and CDR2 sequences are MNHEY and SVGAGI. The ends were cut back, 6 bases at V and 3 bases at J, with 11 bases in the middle. This CDR3 reads CASSPETDYGYTF. The CDR3 bases are TGTGCCAGCAGCCCGGAGACGGACTATGGCTACACCTTC.

This chain joins TRBV10-3 and TRBJ1-1, with a possible D match to TRBD1 (6 bases). This CDR3 has 15 amino acids. The germline gives CDR1 ENHRY, CDR2 SYGVKD. Trimming pared 6 bases from V and 1 base from J, leaving 15 bases between. The DNA for the CDR3 is TGTGCCATCAGGGACCCTGGGACACCGAACACTGAAGCTTTCTTT. This sequence encodes CAIRDPGTPNTEAFF.

V is TRBV6-5 and J is TRBJ1-2; 7 nucleotides match TRBD1. Trimming took 7 bases from V and 2 from J; bases not matched to a gene: 4. CDR3 size: 13 residues. Germline CDR1 is MNHEY and CDR2 is SVGAGI. The CDR3 coding sequence is TGTGCCAGCACCCACAGGGGAAACTATGGCTACACCTTC. Translated: CASTHRGNYGYTF.

The V and J genes are TRBV11-3 and TRBJ2-1; 9 bases are a match to TRBD2. Trimming removed 5 bases from V and 8 bases from J; junction bases left unmatched: 13. This CDR3 has 16 amino acids. Germline-derived CDR1 and CDR2 are SGHNT and YENEEA. CDR3 coding DNA: TGTGCCAGCAGCCCGTCGGCGGGAGGGTCGAGCGATGAGCAGTTCTTC. Translating gives CASSPSAGGSSDEQFF.

J is TRBJ2-7 and V is TRBV9; 8 bases align to TRBD2. The V and J ends lost 0 bases and 3 bases, in that order; junction bases with no gene match: 5. Per germline, CDR1 SGDLS and CDR2 YYNGEE. The CDR3 length is 15 residues. The CDR3 protein is CASSVGGSGVYEQYF. In DNA, the CDR3 is TGTGCCAGCAGCGTAGGGGGTAGCGGGGTCTACGAGCAGTACTTC.

The chain links TRBV6-5 to TRBJ2-7, with 7 bases matching TRBD2. The CDR3 is 16 amino acids. The V and J ends lost 4 bases and 4 bases, in that order; junction bases with no gene match: 13. Germline V CDR1 and CDR2: MNHEY, SVGAGI. The CDR3: CASSSLAGKPGYEQYF. Written as DNA, the CDR3 is TGTGCCAGCAGTTCTTTAGCGGGCAAACCAGGTTACGAGCAGTACTTC.

The rearrangement joins TRBV7-2 to TRBJ2-7; 7 positions match TRBD1. In germline, CDR1 is SGHTA, CDR2 FQGNSA. This CDR3 has 14 residues. V lost 5 bases, J lost 4 bases, and 8 bases stayed unmatched. The CDR3, as DNA: TGTGCCAGCAGCCCAGACAGGGTACCGTACGAGCAGTACTTC. Translating it yields CASSPDRVPYEQYF.

The chain joins TRBV27 to TRBJ2-7; TRBD2 aligns across 11 bases. Germline lookup yields CDR1 MNHEY and CDR2 SMNVEV (reference sequence). The V and J ends lost 6 bases and 7 bases, in that order; junction bases with no gene match: 2. The CDR3 loop spans 12 amino acids. The CDR3: CASRSSGREQYF. CDR3 nucleotides: TGTGCCAGCAGGTCTAGCGGGAGGGAGCAGTACTTC.

Of note for this clone: One end of the junction is discordant with germline, which a read error may explain. The chain carries TRBV7-7 and TRBJ2-3; D perhaps matches TRBD2 (5 bases). Germline lookup yields CDR1 SSHAT and CDR2 FNYEAQ (reference sequence). The CDR3 spans 14 residues. The CDR3, as DNA: TGTGCTAGCAGCGAGGGAGTTAGCACAGATACGCAGTATTTT. It is translated as CASSEGVSTDTQYF.

The chain uses TRBV5-1 and TRBJ1-1; tentatively, D is TRBD1 (5 bases). The CDR3 loop spans 16 amino acids. V gave up 0 bases and J gave up 4 bases, with 16 bases separating them. Germline lookup yields CDR1 SGHRS and CDR2 YFSETQ. The CDR3 spells CASSLDHPGGSTEAFF. CDR3 nucleotide sequence: TGCGCCAGCAGCTTGGACCACCCCGGGGGGAGCACTGAAGCTTTCTTT.

The chain links TRBV2 to TRBJ1-2, with a weak D call TRBD1 (5 bases). V was cut by 3 bases and J by 8 bases, with 22 bases left in between. CDR1 is SNHLY, CDR2 FYNNEI, per germline. The CDR3 is 16 amino acids. CDR3 sequence (DNA): TGTGCCAGCAGTGATACTAGGGACCGCACGGGAGGGGGCTACACCTTC. It is translated as CASSDTRDRTGGGYTF.

This chain links TRBV19 with TRBJ2-5, with a weak D call TRBD1 (6 bases). Per the germline V gene, CDR1 is LNHDA and CDR2 is SQIVND (reference sequence). This CDR3 spans 13 amino acids. Trimming shortened V by 4 bases and J by 5 bases, and 11 bases separated the two germline ends. CDR3 region: CASSTGHRETQYF. The CDR3 nucleotides are TGTGCCAGTAGTACGGGACATCGGGAGACCCAGTACTTC.

J is TRBJ2-5 and V is TRBV7-9; D might be TRBD2 (7 bases). This CDR3 region has 15 residues. Trimming removed 5 bases at V and 1 base at J, with 14 bases between. The V gene's germline CDR1 is SEHNR and CDR2 FQNEAQ (reference sequence). This chain's CDR3 is CASSRGAGPQETQYF. CDR3 DNA: TGTGCCAGCAGCCGGGGGGCGGGCCCCCAAGAGACCCAGTACTTC.

The V call is TRBV29-1, the J call TRBJ2-1; TRBD2 aligns across 9 bases. Trimming took 4 bases from V and 1 from J; bases not matched to a gene: 5. This CDR3 is built from 15 residues. Germline CDR1 SQVTM, CDR2 ANQGSEA. CDR3 sequence reads: CSVGGAGGSYNEQFF. CDR3 coding DNA: TGCAGCGTTGGTGGGGCGGGAGGGTCCTACAATGAGCAGTTCTTC.

This rearrangement joins TRBV5-1 to TRBJ2-2, with 11 bases matching TRBD1. With V trimmed by 0 bases and J by 6 bases, 7 bases remained unmatched. CDR1 and CDR2 (germline): SGHRS, YFSETQ. The CDR3 is 17 amino acids. The CDR3 spells CASSLGRTGGVSGELFF. CDR3 sequence (DNA): TGCGCCAGCAGCTTGGGGAGGACAGGGGGCGTTTCCGGGGAGCTGTTTTTT.

This sequence joins TRBV19 and TRBJ1-2; tentative D call: TRBD1 (6 bases). This CDR3 contains 12 residues. CDR1 and CDR2 (germline): LNHDA, SQIVND (reference sequence). Trimming cost V 5 bases and J 4 bases, with 8 bases left between them. The CDR3 loop reads CASSLTGYGYTF. CDR3 bases: TGTGCCAGTAGTTTGACAGGCTATGGCTACACCTTC.

The chain couples TRBV7-3 to TRBJ1-1; no definite D call. V dropped 3 bases and J dropped 6 bases, with 11 bases sitting between them. The germline V gene has CDR1 SGHTA and CDR2 FQGTGA. The CDR3 covers 13 residues. CDR3: CASSFGGRAEAFF. In DNA, the CDR3 is TGTGCCAGCAGCTTTGGAGGGAGGGCTGAAGCTTTCTTT.